This T cell receptor beta chain was sequenced in a study of early T cells in non-severe SARS-CoV-2 infection (dated by TCRdb to about 2021). In the study overall: Bulk RNA from unsorted whole blood was used for TCR sequencing, so alpha and beta chains could not be paired. The study at large found these results: VDJdb matching was skewed toward anti-spike CD8 responses and likely underestimated virus-specific expansions, missing private and CD4 specificities.

Library method: 5' RACE. The listed sequencing device is NextSeq 500. In the TCR library protocol, unique molecular identifiers were attached to individual cDNA molecules to correct for PCR bias and sequencing error. Both TCR alpha and beta chains were sequenced, and tight co-correlation was observed between alpha and beta sequence abundances in each sample. The source study handled its data this way. V gene, J gene and CDR3 annotation of TCR sequences was performed with Decombinator V4. Expanded TCRs were defined as changing significantly between any two time points under a Poisson model with p below 0.0001. TCR abundances were normalised to the total number of TCRs sequenced per sample and expressed as counts per million. TRAV1-2 paired with TRAJ12, TRAJ20 or TRAJ33 defined MAIT TCRs, while TRAV10 paired with TRAJ18 defined iNKT TCRs. VDJdb, accessed 1 November 2021, was searched for CMV, EBV and SARS-CoV-2 annotated TCRs, with TCRs annotated for multiple antigens excluded. TCRdb applied fastp at Q25 and MiXCR to the public reads, then kept only in-frame beta chains. Rows are unified per CDR3 protein, each entry keeping the most common DNA and genes. TCRdb, not the authors, supplied the V and J calls. This sample gives about 76,000 distinct CDR3 sequences in total; 10% to 12% of them show up just once. The ten largest clones represent roughly 4.7% of the sample.

Including the terminal cysteine and phenylalanine, the CDR3 comprises 13 residues. Just CDR3 DNA is preserved here, 39 bases in frame from base 1. CDR1 and CDR2, per the germline V gene, are SGHVS and FNYEAQ. Between the V and J ends, shortened by 1 base and 7 bases respectively, the junction contains 8 bases. About this clonotype: Its cognate antigen has yet to be identified. Per-base qualities were not stored, and no clone one base away is much larger.

A case-control design nested within a healthcare worker cohort in London, UK, was used, with weekly nasopharyngeal swab PCR tests and blood sampling performed. Healthcare workers were enrolled in the week of the UK lockdown, from 23 to 31 March 2020, and were followed every week for up to roughly 16 weeks. In this chain, TRBV7-6 is recombined with TRBJ2-1, and the D gene may be TRBD2, 5 bases matching. The source is an adult who was a healthcare worker with PCR-confirmed SARS-CoV-2 infection or an uninfected control (not recorded which). Sequenced sample: whole blood. Read as DNA, the sequence is TGTGCCAGCAGCTTAGGCAGGAGGAATGAGCAGTTCTTC. The resulting protein is CASSLGRRNEQFF.